Described below is a single TCR beta chain sequence and its context. Antigen specificity is unknown. This record belongs to a study of Graves' ophthalmopathy and Graves' hyperthyroidism. Findings and caveats of the study: Most thyroid-expanded clonotypes exceeding 0.001 frequency were also found in blood.

This CDR3 is built from 12 residues. CDR1 and CDR2 (germline): MNHEY, SMNVEV (reference sequence). Trimming cost V 8 bases and J 6 bases, with 11 bases left between them. Having ophthalmopathy, the donors showed moderate-to-severe activity, CAS ≥3 and NOSPECS ≥4, with disease lasting under 3 months. Each diagnosis was determined on the basis of clinical symptoms, serum thyroxine, TRAb, thyroid ultrasound and orbital computed tomography. Amplification of the TCR beta CDR3 regions used RNA transcripts (as template). Investigators did first-round RT-PCR with HTBI primers, then second-round multiplex PCR. TCRdb recomputed calls from the multiplex PCR reads with MiXCR, one row per CDR3 protein. The top ten hold about 40% of the sample, which has about 740,000 distinct CDR3 sequences, around 40% seen once.

The sequence derives from an adult man with Graves' ophthalmopathy. Material for sequencing was peripheral blood. The chain has TRBV27 and TRBJ1-5, with D perhaps TRBD1 (5 bases). CDR3 region: CASYTGGQPQHF. DNA for the CDR3: TGTGCCAGCTATACGGGGGGTCAGCCCCAGCATTTT.